A selection of T cell receptor beta chains follows, all from one sample in a study of T cell responses to AZD1222 COVID-19 vaccine. Clones were sequenced by immunoSEQ multiplex PCR, and TCRdb holds only the in-frame ones, with some missing. In the table there are about 110,000 clones, about 88% of which are singletons. Here the sequenced sample was peripheral blood, taken on day 0 of AZD1222 vaccination. The receptors shown here come from an adult in good health. Both conserved end residues are part of each CDR3. D genes are given only for firm matches. Size tells how often a clone was seen (once, few, many) or the class of an expanded clone, and some rows leave it out.

abundance: -; j_gene: TRBJ1-2; d_gene: -; v_gene: TRBV30; CDR3nt: TGTGCCTGGAGTGTAGGCGCTGGCTACACCTTC; CDR3aa: CAWSVGAGYTF
abundance: once; j_gene: TRBJ2-3; d_gene: -; v_gene: TRBV29-1; CDR3nt: TGCAGCGCCTCAAACCGGGACCTTTCCACAGATACGCAGTATTTT; CDR3aa: CSASNRDLSTDTQYF
abundance: few; j_gene: TRBJ2-5; d_gene: -; v_gene: TRBV18; CDR3nt: TGTGCCAGCTCACCAAAAGAGACCCAGTACTTC; CDR3aa: CASSPKETQYF
abundance: -; j_gene: TRBJ2-3; d_gene: -; v_gene: TRBV7-2; CDR3nt: TGTGCCAGCAGCTTAGCCCCGGGGGGCGGCACAGATACGCAGTATTTT; CDR3aa: CASSLAPGGGTDTQYF
abundance: -; j_gene: TRBJ1-2; d_gene: TRBD1; v_gene: TRBV27; CDR3nt: TGTGCCAGCAGTTCCAGGGGGCTGGGAGGCTACACCTTC; CDR3aa: CASSSRGLGGYTF
abundance: -; j_gene: TRBJ1-5; d_gene: -; v_gene: TRBV6-5; CDR3nt: TGTGCCTCCCGGAGGACACTAAGCAATCAGCCCCAGCATTTT; CDR3aa: CASRRTLSNQPQHF
abundance: -; j_gene: TRBJ1-2; d_gene: -; v_gene: TRBV28; CDR3nt: TGTGCCAGCAGTGCCAGGGTTTCTCGGGGCTACACCTTC; CDR3aa: CASSARVSRGYTF
abundance: -; j_gene: TRBJ1-5; d_gene: TRBD1; v_gene: TRBV7-8; CDR3nt: TGTGCCAGCAGGTCAGAGGGACAGGCGGCCCAGCATTTT; CDR3aa: CASRSEGQAAQHF
abundance: -; j_gene: TRBJ1-6; d_gene: -; v_gene: TRBV7-2; CDR3nt: TGTGCCAGCAGCTCGGCAGGGTTGAATTCACCCCTCCACTTT; CDR3aa: CASSSAGLNSPLHF
abundance: once; j_gene: TRBJ2-1; d_gene: TRBD1; v_gene: TRBV5-4; CDR3nt: TGTGCCAGCAGCTTTGACAGGGGGTACAATGAGCAGTTCTTC; CDR3aa: CASSFDRGYNEQFF
abundance: -; j_gene: TRBJ2-7; d_gene: TRBD1; v_gene: TRBV3-1/TRBV3-2; CDR3nt: TGTGCCAGCAGCACGAAGAGATTGGACAGGGGCTCCTACGAGCAGTACTTC; CDR3aa: CASSTKRLDRGSYEQYF
abundance: -; j_gene: TRBJ1-2; d_gene: -; v_gene: TRBV30; CDR3nt: TGTGCCTGGAGGCCCTGGGTCGGGGGGAACTATGGCTACACCTTC; CDR3aa: CAWRPWVGGNYGYTF
abundance: -; j_gene: TRBJ2-2; d_gene: -; v_gene: TRBV18; CDR3nt: TGTGCCAGCTCACCACCTTCCAGGAGGAACACCGGGGAGCTGTTTTTT; CDR3aa: CASSPPSRRNTGELFF
abundance: -; j_gene: TRBJ2-3; d_gene: -; v_gene: TRBV27; CDR3nt: TGTGCCAGCAGTTCTATCCGGGACGGATCCCCGGGCACAGATACGCAGTATTTT; CDR3aa: CASSSIRDGSPGTDTQYF
abundance: -; j_gene: TRBJ2-5; d_gene: -; v_gene: TRBV10-3; CDR3nt: TGTGCCATCAGTGACAAAGAGACCCAGTACTTC; CDR3aa: CAISDKETQYF
abundance: once; j_gene: TRBJ2-1; d_gene: -; v_gene: TRBV5-1; CDR3nt: TGCGCCAGCAGCTTGGTGGGGGGAGAGCAGTTCTTC; CDR3aa: CASSLVGGEQFF
abundance: -; j_gene: TRBJ1-5; d_gene: -; v_gene: TRBV28; CDR3nt: TGTGCCAGCAGTGTAGGTTATAGCAATCAGCCCCAGCATTTT; CDR3aa: CASSVGYSNQPQHF
abundance: -; j_gene: TRBJ1-2; d_gene: -; v_gene: TRBV5-1; CDR3nt: TGCGCCAGCAGCTTGGCTGGGGATGGCTATGGCTACACCTTC; CDR3aa: CASSLAGDGYGYTF
abundance: -; j_gene: TRBJ1-2; d_gene: -; v_gene: TRBV13; CDR3nt: TGTGCCAGCAGCTTAGGGCCTTCCGGCTACACCTTC; CDR3aa: CASSLGPSGYTF
abundance: -; j_gene: TRBJ2-1; d_gene: TRBD2; v_gene: TRBV20-1; CDR3nt: TGCAGTGCTAGTGCCTGGACTAGCGGTTTCAATGAGCAGTTCTTC; CDR3aa: CSASAWTSGFNEQFF
abundance: -; j_gene: TRBJ1-6; d_gene: -; v_gene: TRBV3-1/TRBV3-2; CDR3nt: TGTGCCAGCAGCCCATGGGGAAACAATTCACCCCTCCACTTT; CDR3aa: CASSPWGNNSPLHF
abundance: -; j_gene: TRBJ1-2; d_gene: -; v_gene: TRBV4-2; CDR3nt: TGTGCCCAGAGGGGGATCAGGCCCAACTATGGCTACACCTTC; CDR3aa: CAQRGIRPNYGYTF
abundance: once; j_gene: TRBJ1-1; d_gene: TRBD1; v_gene: TRBV2; CDR3nt: TGTGCCAGCAGTGAACAGGGGGGCACTGAAGCTTTCTTT; CDR3aa: CASSEQGGTEAFF
abundance: -; j_gene: TRBJ1-5; d_gene: -; v_gene: TRBV7-9; CDR3nt: TGTGCCAGCAGCTTAGGAGGTGTTAGGAGCAATCAGCCCCAGCATTTT; CDR3aa: CASSLGGVRSNQPQHF
abundance: -; j_gene: TRBJ2-5; d_gene: -; v_gene: TRBV7-2; CDR3nt: TGTGCCAGCAGCTTTAGACATTTGGTAGAGACCCAGTACTTC; CDR3aa: CASSFRHLVETQYF
abundance: -; j_gene: TRBJ2-4; d_gene: -; v_gene: TRBV5-4; CDR3nt: TGTGCCAGCAGCTTGGGTCATGAGCGAGCCAAAAACATTCAGTACTTC; CDR3aa: CASSLGHERAKNIQYF
abundance: -; j_gene: TRBJ1-4; d_gene: TRBD1; v_gene: TRBV5-1; CDR3nt: TGCGCCAGCAGCCTTGGTTCCGGGACAGGGGTCGGGAAACTGTTTTTT; CDR3aa: CASSLGSGTGVGKLFF
abundance: -; j_gene: TRBJ2-3; d_gene: -; v_gene: TRBV6-6; CDR3nt: TGTGCCAGTCACCTTACAGCGGCGGCAGATACGCAGTATTTT; CDR3aa: CASHLTAAADTQYF
abundance: once; j_gene: TRBJ1-1; d_gene: -; v_gene: TRBV5-1; CDR3nt: TGCGCCAGCAGTTCACGACCCTTGGCTGAAGCTTTCTTT; CDR3aa: CASSSRPLAEAFF
abundance: -; j_gene: TRBJ1-1; d_gene: -; v_gene: TRBV12-3/TRBV12-4; CDR3nt: TGTGCCAGCAGCTCGAGTGGGTACCCTGAAGCTTTCTTT; CDR3aa: CASSSSGYPEAFF
abundance: -; j_gene: TRBJ2-3; d_gene: TRBD2; v_gene: TRBV19; CDR3nt: TGTGCCAGTATAAACAGCGGGGGAAACACAGATACGCAGTATTTT; CDR3aa: CASINSGGNTDTQYF